The table lists the clone carrying this T cell receptor beta chain with a few counts. Antigen unknown. This sample was included in a study of post-analysis software for immune sequencing data. Study background: Disease trajectories encompassed relapsing-remitting, secondary progressive and progressive-relapsing multiple sclerosis.

The CDR3 spans 12 residues. Germline V gene sequence: CDR1 SQVTM, CDR2 ANQGSEA. Losses at the gene ends were 2 bases for V and 3 bases for J; bases not matched to a gene: 1. General observations from the study: By F measure, strong co-clustering occurred among samples prepared in the same batch. Multiple sclerosis patients showed significantly lower normalized Chao1 diversity than controls did. In patients, about 5 TRBV segments were more frequent than in controls, with TRBV5-6, TRBV5-1 and TRBV20-1 among them.

Incorporated into the TCR beta cDNA libraries were unique molecular identifiers, which served to reduce PCR and sequencing biases. With about 0.9 to 11 million T cells as the source, a few hundred thousand cDNA molecules resulted. One entry per CDR3 protein, called by TCRdb with MiXCR from the PCR reads. Here the sample spans a few hundred thousand distinct CDR3 sequences, roughly 45% being singletons. This clonotype was obtained from a girl aged 5 to 17 with multiple sclerosis. The material sequenced was blood. The gene calls are TRBV29-1 and TRBJ2-7, with 7 bases fitting TRBD2. Here the CDR3 reads CSVEWGGYEQYF. CDR3 coding DNA: TGCAGCGTTGAATGGGGGGGCTACGAGCAGTACTTC.